This TCR beta chain was sequenced for a study of blood T cell repertoires in COVID-19. Background on the study: T cells, B-cell-depleted T cells, or PBMCs provided the cDNA or gDNA that served as material.

Study processing details: Researchers report that nucleated cell counts were estimated from reference gene primer amplification. TCRdb's copy holds only in-frame clones and misses some; the assay was immunoSEQ multiplex PCR. V and J calls plus clone size are reproduced from that table; the DNA served to infer D and trimming. The sample shows about 76,000 clones, less than 90% of them seen only once. This clone was recorded once. This TCR came from a human donor in a cohort sampled during active COVID-19. Specimen: peripheral blood.

The CDR3 sequence is CAWSVGSWVAGGSTDTQYF. The CDR3 nucleotides are TGTGCCTGGAGTGTAGGCTCGTGGGTAGCGGGGGGGAGCACAGATACGCAGTATTTT. The V call is TRBV30, the J call TRBJ2-3, with 11 bases identical to TRBD2. This CDR3 has 19 residues. V shed 0 bases, J shed 0 bases, and the junction held 11 bases outside the gene matches. Germline-derived CDR1 and CDR2 are GTSNPN and SVGIG (reference sequence).